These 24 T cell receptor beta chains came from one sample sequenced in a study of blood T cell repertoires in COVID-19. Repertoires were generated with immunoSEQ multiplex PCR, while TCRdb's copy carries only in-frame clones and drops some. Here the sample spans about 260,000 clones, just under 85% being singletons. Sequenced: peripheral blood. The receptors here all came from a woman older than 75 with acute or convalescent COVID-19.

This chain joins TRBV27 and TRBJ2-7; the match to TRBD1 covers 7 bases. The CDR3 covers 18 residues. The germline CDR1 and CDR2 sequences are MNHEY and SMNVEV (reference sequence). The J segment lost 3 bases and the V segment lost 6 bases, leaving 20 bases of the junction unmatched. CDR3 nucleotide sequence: TGTGCCAGCAGGAAAATTACAGGGGCGAAATCTTTCCGCTACGAGCAGTACTTC. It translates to CASRKITGAKSFRYEQYF.

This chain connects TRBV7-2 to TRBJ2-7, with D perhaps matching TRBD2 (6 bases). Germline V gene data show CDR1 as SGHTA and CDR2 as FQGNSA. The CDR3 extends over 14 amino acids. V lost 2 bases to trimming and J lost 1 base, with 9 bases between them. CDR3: CASSLLGTSYEQYF. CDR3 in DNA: TGTGCCAGCAGCTTATTAGGGACTTCCTACGAGCAGTACTTC.

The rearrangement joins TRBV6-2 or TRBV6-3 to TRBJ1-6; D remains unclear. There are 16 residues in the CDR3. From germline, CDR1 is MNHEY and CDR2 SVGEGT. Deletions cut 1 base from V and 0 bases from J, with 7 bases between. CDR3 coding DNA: TGTGCCAGCAGTTACTTCGGGAGCTCCTATAATTCACCCCTCCACTTT. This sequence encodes CASSYFGSSYNSPLHF.

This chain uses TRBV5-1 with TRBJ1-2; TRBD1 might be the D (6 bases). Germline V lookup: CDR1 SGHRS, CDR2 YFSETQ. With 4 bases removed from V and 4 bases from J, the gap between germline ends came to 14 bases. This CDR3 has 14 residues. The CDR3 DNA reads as TGCGCCAGCAGCCAACAACAGGGAGCCTATGGCTACACCTTC. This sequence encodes CASSQQQGAYGYTF. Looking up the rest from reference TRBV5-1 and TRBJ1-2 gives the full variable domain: KAGVTQTPRYLIKTRGQQVTLSCSPISGHRSVSWYQQTPGQGLQFLFEYFSETQRNKGNFPGRFSGRQFSNSRSEMNVSTLELGDSALYLCASSQQQGAYGYTFGSGTRLTVV.

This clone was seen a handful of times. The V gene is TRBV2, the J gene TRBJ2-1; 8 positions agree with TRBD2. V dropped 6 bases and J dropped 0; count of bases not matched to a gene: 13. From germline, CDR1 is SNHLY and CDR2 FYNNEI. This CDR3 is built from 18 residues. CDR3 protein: CASRKGGAGASSYNEQFF. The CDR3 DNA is TGTGCCAGCAGGAAGGGGGGAGCGGGGGCTAGCTCCTACAATGAGCAGTTCTTC.

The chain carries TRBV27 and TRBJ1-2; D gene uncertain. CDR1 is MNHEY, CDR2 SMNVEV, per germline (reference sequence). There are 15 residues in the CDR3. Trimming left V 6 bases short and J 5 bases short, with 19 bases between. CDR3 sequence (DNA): TGTGCCAGCAGGTCCGGGAGCAGAGGGCATTATGGCTACACCTTC. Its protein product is CASRSGSRGHYGYTF.

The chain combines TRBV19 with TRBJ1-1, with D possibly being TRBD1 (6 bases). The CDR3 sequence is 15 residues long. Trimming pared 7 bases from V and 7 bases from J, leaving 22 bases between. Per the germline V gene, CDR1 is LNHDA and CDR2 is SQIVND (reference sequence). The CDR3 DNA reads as TGTGCCAGTATTAATACTCGGACAGCCTCAATTGAAGCTTTCTTT. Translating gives CASINTRTASIEAFF.

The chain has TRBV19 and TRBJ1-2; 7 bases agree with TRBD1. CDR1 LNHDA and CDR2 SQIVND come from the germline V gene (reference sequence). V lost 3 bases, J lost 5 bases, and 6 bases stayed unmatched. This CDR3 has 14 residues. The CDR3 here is CASSIEGQRYGYTF. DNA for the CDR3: TGTGCCAGTAGTATCGAGGGACAGAGATATGGCTACACCTTC.

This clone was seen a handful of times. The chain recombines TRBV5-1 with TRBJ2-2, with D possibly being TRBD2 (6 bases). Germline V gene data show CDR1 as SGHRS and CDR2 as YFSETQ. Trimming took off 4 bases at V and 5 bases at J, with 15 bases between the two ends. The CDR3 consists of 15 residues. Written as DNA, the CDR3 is TGCGCCAGCAGCGACCGGGGAGGAAAGACCGGGGAGCTGTTTTTT. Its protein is CASSDRGGKTGELFF.

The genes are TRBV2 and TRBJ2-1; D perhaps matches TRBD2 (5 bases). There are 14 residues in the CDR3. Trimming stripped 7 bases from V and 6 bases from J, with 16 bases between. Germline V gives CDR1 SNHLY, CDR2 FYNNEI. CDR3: CASNYLEDSNEQFF. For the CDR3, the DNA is TGTGCCAGCAACTACTTGGAGGACTCCAATGAGCAGTTCTTC.

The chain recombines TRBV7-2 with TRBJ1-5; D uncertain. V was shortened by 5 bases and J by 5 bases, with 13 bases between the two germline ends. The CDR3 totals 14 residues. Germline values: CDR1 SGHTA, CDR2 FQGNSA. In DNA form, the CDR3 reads TGTGCCAGCAGCCTAAGACGGGTAGATCAGCCCCAGCATTTT. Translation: CASSLRRVDQPQHF.

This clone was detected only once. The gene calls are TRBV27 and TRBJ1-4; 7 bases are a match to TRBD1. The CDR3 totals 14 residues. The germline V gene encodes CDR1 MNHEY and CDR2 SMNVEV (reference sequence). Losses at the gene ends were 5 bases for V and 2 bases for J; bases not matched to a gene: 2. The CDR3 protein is CASSQQGTNEKLFF. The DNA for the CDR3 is TGTGCCAGCAGTCAACAGGGGACTAATGAAAAACTGTTTTTT.

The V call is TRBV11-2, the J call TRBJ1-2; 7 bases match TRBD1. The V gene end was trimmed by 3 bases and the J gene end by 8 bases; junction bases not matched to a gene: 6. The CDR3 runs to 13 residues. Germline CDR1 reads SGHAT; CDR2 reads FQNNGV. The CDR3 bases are TGTGCCAGCAGCTTGAGGGGGCGCGGGGGCTACACCTTC. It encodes CASSLRGRGGYTF.

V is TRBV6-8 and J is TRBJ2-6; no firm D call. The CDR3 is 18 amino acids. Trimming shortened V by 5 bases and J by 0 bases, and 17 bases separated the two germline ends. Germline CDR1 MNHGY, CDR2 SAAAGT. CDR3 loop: CASSDSGKSYSGANVLTF. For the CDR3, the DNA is TGTGCCAGCAGTGATTCCGGTAAAAGTTACTCTGGGGCCAACGTCCTGACTTTC.

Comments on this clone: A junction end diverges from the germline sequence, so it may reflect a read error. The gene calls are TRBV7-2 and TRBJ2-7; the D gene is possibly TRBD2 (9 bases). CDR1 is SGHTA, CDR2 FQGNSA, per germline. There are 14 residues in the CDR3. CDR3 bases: TGTGCCAGCAGCCTAGCGGGACAGGCCTCCGAGCAGTACTTC. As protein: CASSLAGQASEQYF.

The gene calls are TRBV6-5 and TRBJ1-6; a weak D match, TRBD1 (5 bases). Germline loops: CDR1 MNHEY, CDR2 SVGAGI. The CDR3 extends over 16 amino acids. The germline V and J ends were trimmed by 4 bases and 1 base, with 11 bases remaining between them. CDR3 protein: CASSSRRGSYNSPLHF. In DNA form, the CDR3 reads TGTGCCAGCAGTTCCCGACGGGGGTCCTATAATTCACCCCTCCACTTT.

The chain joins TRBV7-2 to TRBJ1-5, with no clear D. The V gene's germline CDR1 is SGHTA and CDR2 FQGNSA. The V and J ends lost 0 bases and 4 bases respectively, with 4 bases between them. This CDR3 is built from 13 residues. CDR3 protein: CASSLAENQPQHF. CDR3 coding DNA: TGTGCCAGCAGCTTAGCGGAGAATCAGCCCCAGCATTTT.

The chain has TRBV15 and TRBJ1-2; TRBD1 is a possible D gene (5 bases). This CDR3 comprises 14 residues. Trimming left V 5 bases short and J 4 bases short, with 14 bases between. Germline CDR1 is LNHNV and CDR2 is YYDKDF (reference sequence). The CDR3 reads CATSDPTVPYGYTF. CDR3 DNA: TGTGCCACCAGCGATCCGACAGTCCCCTATGGCTACACCTTC.

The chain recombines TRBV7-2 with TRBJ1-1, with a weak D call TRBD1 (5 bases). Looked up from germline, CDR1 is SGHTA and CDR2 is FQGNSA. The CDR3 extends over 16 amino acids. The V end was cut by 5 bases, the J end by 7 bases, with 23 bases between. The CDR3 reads CASSTRRIGGGGEAFF. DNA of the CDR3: TGTGCCAGCAGCACTCGCCGCATTGGGGGGGGAGGTGAAGCTTTCTTT.

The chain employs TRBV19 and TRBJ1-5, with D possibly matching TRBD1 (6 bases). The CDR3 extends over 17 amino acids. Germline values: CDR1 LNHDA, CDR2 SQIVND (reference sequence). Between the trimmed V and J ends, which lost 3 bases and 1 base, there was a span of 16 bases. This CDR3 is CASSIRDTLRSNQPQHF. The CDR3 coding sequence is TGTGCCAGTAGTATCAGGGACACCCTAAGGAGCAATCAGCCCCAGCATTTT.

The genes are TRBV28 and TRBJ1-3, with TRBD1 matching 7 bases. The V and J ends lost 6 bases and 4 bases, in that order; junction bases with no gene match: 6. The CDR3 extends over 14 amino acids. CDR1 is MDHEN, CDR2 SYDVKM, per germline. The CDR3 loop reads CASRERGRGNTIYF. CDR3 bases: TGTGCCAGCAGAGAAAGGGGGCGCGGAAACACCATATATTTT.

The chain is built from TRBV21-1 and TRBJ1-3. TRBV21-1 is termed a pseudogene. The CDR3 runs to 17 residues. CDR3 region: CASSKGPGSQAGNTIYF. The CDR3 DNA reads TGTGCCAGCAGCAAAGGTCCGGGGAGCCAAGCTGGAAACACCATATATTTT.

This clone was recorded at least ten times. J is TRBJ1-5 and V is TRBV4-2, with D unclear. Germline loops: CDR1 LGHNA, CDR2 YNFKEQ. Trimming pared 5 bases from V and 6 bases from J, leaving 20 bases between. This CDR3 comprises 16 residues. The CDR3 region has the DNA TGTGCCAGCAGCAACACGGACGGGATCGAAGGTCAGCCCCAGCATTTT. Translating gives CASSNTDGIEGQPQHF.

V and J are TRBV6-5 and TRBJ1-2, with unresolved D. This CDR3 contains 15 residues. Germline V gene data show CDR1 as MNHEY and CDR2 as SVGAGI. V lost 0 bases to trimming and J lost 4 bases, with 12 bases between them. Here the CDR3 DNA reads TGTGCCAGCAGTTACTCGAACAGTCAATTCTATGGCTACACCTTC. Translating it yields CASSYSNSQFYGYTF.